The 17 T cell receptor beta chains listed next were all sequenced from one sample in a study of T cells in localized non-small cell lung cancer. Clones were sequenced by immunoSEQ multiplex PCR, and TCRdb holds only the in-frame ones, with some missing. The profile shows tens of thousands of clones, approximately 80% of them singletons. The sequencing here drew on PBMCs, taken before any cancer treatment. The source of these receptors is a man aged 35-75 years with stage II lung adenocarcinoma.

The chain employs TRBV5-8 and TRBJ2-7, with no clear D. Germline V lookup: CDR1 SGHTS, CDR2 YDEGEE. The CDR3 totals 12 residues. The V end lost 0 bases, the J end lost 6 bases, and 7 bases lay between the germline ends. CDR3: CASSLALREQYF. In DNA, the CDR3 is TGTGCCAGCAGCTTGGCGTTACGCGAGCAGTACTTC.

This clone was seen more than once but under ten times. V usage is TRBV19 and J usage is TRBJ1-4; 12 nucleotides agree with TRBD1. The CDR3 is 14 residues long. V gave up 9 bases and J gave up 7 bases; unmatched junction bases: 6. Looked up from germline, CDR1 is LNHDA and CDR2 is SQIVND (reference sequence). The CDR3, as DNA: TGTGCCAGCCGGGACAGGGGGCTAACTGAAAAACTGTTTTTT. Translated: CASRDRGLTEKLFF.

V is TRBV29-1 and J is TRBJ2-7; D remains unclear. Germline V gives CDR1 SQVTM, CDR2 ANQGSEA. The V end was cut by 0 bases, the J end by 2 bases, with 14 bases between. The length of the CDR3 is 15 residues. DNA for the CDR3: TGCAGCGTTGAAGATCAGAGGAAACAGCCCTACGAGCAGTACTTC. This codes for CSVEDQRKQPYEQYF.

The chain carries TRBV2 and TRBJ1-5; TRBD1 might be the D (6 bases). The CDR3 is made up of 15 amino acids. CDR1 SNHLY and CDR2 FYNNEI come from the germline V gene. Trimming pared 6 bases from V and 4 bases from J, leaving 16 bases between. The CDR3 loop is CASRITGLGNQPQHF. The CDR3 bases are TGTGCCAGCAGGATAACAGGGCTAGGGAATCAGCCCCAGCATTTT.

CDR3 sequence: CSVGDPGGNQPQHF. The CDR3, as DNA: TGCAGCGTTGGGGACCCCGGAGGGAATCAGCCCCAGCATTTT. The rearrangement links TRBV29-1 to TRBJ1-5, with D possibly being TRBD1 (5 bases). The CDR3 runs 14 residues. The V end lost 4 bases, the J end lost 4 bases, and 14 bases lay between the germline ends. The germline V gene has CDR1 SQVTM and CDR2 ANQGSEA.

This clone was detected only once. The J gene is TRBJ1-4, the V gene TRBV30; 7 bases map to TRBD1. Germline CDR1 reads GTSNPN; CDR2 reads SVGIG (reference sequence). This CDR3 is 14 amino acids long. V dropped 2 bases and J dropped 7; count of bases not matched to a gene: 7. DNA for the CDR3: TGTGCCTGGAGTCCAGGGGGGAAGGGTGAAAAACTGTTTTTT. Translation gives CAWSPGGKGEKLFF.

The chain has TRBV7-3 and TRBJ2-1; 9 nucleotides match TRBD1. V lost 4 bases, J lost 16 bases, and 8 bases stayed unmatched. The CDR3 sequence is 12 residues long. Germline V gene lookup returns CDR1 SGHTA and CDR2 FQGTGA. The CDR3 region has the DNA TGTGCCAGCAGCTCATCTACAGGGGGCCAATTCTTC. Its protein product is CASSSSTGGQFF.

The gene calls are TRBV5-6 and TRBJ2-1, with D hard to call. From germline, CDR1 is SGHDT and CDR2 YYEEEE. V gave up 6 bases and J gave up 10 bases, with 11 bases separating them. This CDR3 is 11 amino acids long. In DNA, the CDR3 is TGTGCCAGCAATCGTCATGGCGAGCAGTTCTTC. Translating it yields CASNRHGEQFF.

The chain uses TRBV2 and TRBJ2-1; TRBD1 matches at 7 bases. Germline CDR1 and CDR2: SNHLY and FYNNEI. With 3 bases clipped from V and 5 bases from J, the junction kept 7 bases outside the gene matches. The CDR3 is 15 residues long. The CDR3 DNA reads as TGTGCCAGCAGTGAGTTCTGGGGGACAGACAATGAGCAGTTCTTC. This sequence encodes CASSEFWGTDNEQFF.

The CDR3 nucleotides are TGTGCCAGCAGCGCCACAGCTTCCTACGAGCAGTACTTC. This codes for CASSATASYEQYF. The chain employs TRBV7-2 and TRBJ2-7; D is uncertain. Between the trimmed V and J ends, which lost 5 bases and 1 base, there was a span of 9 bases. CDR1 SGHTA and CDR2 FQGNSA come from the germline V gene. The CDR3 runs 13 residues.

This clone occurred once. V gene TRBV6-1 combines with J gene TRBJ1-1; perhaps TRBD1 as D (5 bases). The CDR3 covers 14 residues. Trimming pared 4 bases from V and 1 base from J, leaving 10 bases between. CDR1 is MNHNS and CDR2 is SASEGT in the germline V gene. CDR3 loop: CASSGRTPNTEAFF. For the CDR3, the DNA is TGTGCCAGCAGTGGGAGGACACCGAACACTGAAGCTTTCTTT.

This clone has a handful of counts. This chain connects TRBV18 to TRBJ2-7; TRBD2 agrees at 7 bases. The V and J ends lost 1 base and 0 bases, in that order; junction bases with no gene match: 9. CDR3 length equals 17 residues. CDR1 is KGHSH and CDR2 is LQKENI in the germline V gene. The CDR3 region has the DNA TGTGCCAGCTCACCACGGGGTGGTAGCGGGTTCTCCTACGAGCAGTACTTC. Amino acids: CASSPRGGSGFSYEQYF.

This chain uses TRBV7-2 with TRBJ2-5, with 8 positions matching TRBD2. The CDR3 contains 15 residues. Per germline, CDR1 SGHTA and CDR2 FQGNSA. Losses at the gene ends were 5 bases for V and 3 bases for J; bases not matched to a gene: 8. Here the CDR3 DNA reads TGTGCCAGCAGCCCTCAGTCGACTAGCGAAGAGACCCAGTACTTC. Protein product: CASSPQSTSEETQYF.

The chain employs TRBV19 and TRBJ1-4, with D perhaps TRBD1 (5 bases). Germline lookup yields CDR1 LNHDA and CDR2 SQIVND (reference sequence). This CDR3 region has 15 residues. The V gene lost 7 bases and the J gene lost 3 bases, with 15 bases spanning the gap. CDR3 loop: CASTPGPLPNEKLFF. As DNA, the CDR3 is TGTGCCAGTACCCCAGGGCCGCTACCTAATGAAAAACTGTTTTTT.

The CDR3 DNA reads TGCGCCAGCAGCTTTTTGACCGGGAGGTACGAGCAGTACTTC. It is translated as CASSFLTGRYEQYF. The rearrangement joins TRBV5-1 to TRBJ2-7; 7 bases are shared with TRBD2. This CDR3 is built from 14 residues. The ends lost 2 bases at V and 4 bases at J; junction bases unmatched: 6. CDR1 and CDR2 (germline): SGHRS, YFSETQ.

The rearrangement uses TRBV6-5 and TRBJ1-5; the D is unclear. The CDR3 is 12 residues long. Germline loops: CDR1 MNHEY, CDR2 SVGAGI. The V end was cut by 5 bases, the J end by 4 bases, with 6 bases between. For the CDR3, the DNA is TGTGCCAGCAGTGGCCCGAATCAGCCCCAGCATTTT. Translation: CASSGPNQPQHF.

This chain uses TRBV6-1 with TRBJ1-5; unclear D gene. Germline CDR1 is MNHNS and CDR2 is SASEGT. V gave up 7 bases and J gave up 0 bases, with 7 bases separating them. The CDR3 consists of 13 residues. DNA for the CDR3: TGTGCCAGCAAAGACTATAGCAATCAGCCCCAGCATTTT. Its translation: CASKDYSNQPQHF.